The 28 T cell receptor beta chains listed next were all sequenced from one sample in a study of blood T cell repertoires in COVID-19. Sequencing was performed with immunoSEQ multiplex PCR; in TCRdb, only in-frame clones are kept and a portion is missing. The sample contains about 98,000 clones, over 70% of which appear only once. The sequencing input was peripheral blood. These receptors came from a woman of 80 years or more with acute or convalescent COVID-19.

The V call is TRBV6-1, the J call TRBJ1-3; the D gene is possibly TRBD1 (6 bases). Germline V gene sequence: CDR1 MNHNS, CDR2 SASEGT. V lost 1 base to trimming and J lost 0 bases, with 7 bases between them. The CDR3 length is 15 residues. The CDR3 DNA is TGTGCCAGCAGTGAAGGGACAGTCTCTGGAAACACCATATATTTT. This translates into CASSEGTVSGNTIYF.

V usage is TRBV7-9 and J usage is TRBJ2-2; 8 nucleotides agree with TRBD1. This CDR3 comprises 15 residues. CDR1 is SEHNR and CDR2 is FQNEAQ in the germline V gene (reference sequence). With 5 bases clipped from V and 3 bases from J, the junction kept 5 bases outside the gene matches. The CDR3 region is CASSLTGGHTGELFF. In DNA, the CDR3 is TGTGCCAGCAGCCTAACAGGGGGACACACCGGGGAGCTGTTTTTT.

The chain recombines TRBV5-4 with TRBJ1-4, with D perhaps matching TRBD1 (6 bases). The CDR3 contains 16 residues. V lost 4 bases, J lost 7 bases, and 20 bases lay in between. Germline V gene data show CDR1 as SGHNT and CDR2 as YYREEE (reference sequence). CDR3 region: CASSLRGGQRGEKLFF. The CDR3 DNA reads TGTGCCAGCAGCCTTAGGGGGGGGCAGAGGGGTGAAAAACTGTTTTTT.

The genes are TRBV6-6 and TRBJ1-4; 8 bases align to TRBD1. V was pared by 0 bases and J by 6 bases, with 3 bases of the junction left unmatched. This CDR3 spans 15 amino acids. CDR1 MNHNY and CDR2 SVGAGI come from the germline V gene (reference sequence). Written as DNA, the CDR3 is TGTGCCAGCAGTTACTCGACAGGGGAACATGAAAAACTGTTTTTT. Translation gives CASSYSTGEHEKLFF.

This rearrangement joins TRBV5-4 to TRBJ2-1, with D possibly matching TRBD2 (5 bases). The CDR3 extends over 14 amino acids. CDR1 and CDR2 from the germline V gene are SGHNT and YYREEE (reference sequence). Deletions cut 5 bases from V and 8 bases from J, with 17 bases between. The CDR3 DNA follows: TGTGCCAGCAGGAAGGGAGTTTCGAGGGATGAGCAGTTCTTC. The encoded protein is CASRKGVSRDEQFF.

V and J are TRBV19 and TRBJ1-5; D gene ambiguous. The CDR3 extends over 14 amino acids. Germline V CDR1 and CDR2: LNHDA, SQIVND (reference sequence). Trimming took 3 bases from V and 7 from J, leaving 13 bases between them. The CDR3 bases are TGTGCCAGTAGTATGCGGACCGGAGGGCAGCCCCAGCATTTT. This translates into CASSMRTGGQPQHF.

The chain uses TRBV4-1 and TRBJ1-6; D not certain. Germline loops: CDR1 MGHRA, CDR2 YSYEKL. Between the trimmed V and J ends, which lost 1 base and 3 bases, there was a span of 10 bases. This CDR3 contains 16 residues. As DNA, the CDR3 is TGCGCCAGCAGCCAAGGCGGGCAGCTCTATAATTCACCCCTCCACTTT. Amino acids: CASSQGGQLYNSPLHF.

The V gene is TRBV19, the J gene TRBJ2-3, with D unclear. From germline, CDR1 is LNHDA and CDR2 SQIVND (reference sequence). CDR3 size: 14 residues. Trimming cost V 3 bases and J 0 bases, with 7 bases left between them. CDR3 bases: TGTGCCAGTAGTATCCTTAGCAGCACAGATACGCAGTATTTT. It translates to CASSILSSTDTQYF.

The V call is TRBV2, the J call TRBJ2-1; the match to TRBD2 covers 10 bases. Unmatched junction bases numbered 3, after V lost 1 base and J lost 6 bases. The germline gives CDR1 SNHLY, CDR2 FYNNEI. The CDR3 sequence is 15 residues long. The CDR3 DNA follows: TGTGCCAGCAGTGAAGGGAAGCGGGGGGGCAATGAGCAGTTCTTC. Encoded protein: CASSEGKRGGNEQFF.

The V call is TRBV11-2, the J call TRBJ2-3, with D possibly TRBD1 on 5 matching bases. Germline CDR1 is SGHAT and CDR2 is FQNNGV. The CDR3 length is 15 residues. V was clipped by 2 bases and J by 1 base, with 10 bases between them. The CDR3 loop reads CASSLLQGRTDTQYF. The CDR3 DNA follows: TGTGCCAGCAGCTTATTGCAGGGTCGCACAGATACGCAGTATTTT.

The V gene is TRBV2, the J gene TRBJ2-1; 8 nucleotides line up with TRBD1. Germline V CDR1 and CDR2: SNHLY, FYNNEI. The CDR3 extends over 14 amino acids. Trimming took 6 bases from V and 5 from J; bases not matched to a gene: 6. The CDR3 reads CASRGQGADNEQFF. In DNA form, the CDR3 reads TGTGCCAGCAGAGGACAGGGAGCCGACAATGAGCAGTTCTTC.

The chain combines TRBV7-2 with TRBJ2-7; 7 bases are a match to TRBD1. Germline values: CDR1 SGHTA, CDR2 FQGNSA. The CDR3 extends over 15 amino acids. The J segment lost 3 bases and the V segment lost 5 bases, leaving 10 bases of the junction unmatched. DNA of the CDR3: TGTGCCAGCAGCCTCCGGTTCCCAGGGGGCTACGAGCAGTACTTC. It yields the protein CASSLRFPGGYEQYF.

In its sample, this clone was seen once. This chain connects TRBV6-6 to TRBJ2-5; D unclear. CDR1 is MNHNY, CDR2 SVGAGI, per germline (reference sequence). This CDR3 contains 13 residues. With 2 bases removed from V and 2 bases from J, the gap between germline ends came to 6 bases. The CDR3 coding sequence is TGTGCCAGCAGTTACGCACAGCAAGAGACCCAGTACTTC. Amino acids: CASSYAQQETQYF.

The CDR3 protein is CASSQPGQGARGYTF. In DNA form, the CDR3 reads TGTGCCAGCAGCCAACCGGGACAGGGGGCGAGGGGCTACACCTTC. This rearrangement joins TRBV3-1 (or the pseudogene TRBV3-2) to TRBJ1-2; TRBD1 agrees at 12 bases. CDR3 length equals 15 residues. V gave up 2 bases and J gave up 8 bases; unmatched junction bases: 6. Germline CDR1 reads LGHDT; CDR2 reads YNNKEL (reference sequence).

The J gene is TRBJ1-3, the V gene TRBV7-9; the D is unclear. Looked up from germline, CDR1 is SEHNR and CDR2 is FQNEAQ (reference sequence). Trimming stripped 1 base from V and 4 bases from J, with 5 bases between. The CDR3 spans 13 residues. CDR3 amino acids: CASSLVQGNTIYF. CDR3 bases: TGTGCCAGCAGCTTAGTACAGGGAAACACCATATATTTT.

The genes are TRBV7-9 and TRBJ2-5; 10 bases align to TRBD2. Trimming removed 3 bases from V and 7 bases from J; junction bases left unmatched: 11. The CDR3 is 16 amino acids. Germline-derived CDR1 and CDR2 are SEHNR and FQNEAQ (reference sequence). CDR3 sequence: CASSFGGARTSGTQYF. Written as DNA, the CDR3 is TGTGCCAGCAGCTTCGGCGGGGCCCGGACTAGCGGGACCCAGTACTTC.

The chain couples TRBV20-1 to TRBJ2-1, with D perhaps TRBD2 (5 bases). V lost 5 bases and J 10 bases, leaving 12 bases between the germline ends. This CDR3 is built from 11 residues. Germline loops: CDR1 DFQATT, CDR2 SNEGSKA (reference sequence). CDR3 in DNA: TGCAGTGCTTCGGGATATAGGGAGCAGTTCTTC. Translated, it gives CSASGYREQFF.

CDR3 coding DNA: TGTGCCAGTAGCCCCCTGGACAGGACGGTAGACACTGAAGCTTTCTTT. Protein sequence: CASSPLDRTVDTEAFF. The gene calls are TRBV19 and TRBJ1-1; 7 nucleotides agree with TRBD1. With 6 bases clipped from V and 3 bases from J, the junction kept 13 bases outside the gene matches. Germline assignment: CDR1 LNHDA and CDR2 SQIVND (reference sequence). The CDR3 contains 16 residues.

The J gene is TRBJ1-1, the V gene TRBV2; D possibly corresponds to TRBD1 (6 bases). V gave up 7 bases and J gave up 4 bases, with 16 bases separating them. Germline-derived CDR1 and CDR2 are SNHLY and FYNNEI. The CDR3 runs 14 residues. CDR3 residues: CASTLGGRGTEAFF. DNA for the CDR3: TGTGCCAGCACCCTGGGGGGGCGAGGCACTGAAGCTTTCTTT.

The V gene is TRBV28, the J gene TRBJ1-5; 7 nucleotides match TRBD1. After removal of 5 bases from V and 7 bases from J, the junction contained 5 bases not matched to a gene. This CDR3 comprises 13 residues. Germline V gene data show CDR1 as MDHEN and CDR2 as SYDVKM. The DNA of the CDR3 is TGTGCCAGCAGTCGACAGGGCGGGCAGCCCCAGCATTTT. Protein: CASSRQGGQPQHF.

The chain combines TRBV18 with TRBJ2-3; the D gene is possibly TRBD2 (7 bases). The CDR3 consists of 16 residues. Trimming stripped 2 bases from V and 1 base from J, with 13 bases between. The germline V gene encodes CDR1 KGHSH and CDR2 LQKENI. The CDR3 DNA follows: TGTGCCAGCTCACCAAGGGGGGGGCCTCGCACAGATACGCAGTATTTT. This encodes CASSPRGGPRTDTQYF. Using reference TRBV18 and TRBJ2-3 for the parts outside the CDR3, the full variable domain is NAGVMQNPRHLVRRRGQEARLRCSPMKGHSHVYWYRQLPEEGLKFMVYLQKENIIDESGMPKERFSAEFPKEGPSILRIQQVVRGDSAAYFCASSPRGGPRTDTQYFGPGTRLTVL.

The CDR3 coding sequence is TGTGCCAGCAGTGAAAGAGGACAGGGAAATGAAAAACTGTTTTTT. Protein product: CASSERGQGNEKLFF. The V call is TRBV6-1, the J call TRBJ1-4; 8 nucleotides match TRBD1. The CDR3 has 15 residues. V lost 2 bases to trimming and J lost 5 bases; unmatched junction nucleotides: 4. Per the germline V gene, CDR1 is MNHNS and CDR2 is SASEGT.

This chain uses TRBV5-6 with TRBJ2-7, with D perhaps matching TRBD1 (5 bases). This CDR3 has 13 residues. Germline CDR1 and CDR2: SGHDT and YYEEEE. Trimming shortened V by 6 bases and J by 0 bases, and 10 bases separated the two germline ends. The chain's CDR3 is CASTQVSSYEQYF. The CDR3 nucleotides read TGTGCCAGCACACAGGTGAGCTCCTACGAGCAGTACTTC.

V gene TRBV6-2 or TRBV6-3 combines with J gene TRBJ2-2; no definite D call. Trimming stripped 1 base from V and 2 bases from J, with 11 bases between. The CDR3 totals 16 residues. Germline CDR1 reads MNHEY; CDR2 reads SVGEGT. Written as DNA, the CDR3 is TGTGCCAGCAGTTACTTCCCCACGCTAAACACCGGGGAGCTGTTTTTT. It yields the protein CASSYFPTLNTGELFF.

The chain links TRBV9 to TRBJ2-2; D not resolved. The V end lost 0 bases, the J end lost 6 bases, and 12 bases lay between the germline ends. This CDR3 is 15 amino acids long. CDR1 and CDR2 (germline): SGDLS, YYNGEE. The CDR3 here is CASSVGPENPGELFF. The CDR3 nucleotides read TGTGCCAGCAGCGTAGGGCCAGAAAACCCCGGGGAGCTGTTTTTT.

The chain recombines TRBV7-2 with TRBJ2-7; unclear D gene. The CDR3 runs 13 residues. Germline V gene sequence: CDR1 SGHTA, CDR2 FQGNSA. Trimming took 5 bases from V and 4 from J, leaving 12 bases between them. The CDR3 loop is CASSPAVIYEQYF. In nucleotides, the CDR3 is TGTGCCAGCAGCCCGGCGGTAATATACGAGCAGTACTTC.

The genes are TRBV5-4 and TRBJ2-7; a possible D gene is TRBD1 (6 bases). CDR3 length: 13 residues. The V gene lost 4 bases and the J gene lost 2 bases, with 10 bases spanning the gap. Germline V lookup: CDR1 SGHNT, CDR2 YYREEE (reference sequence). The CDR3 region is CASSRQATYEQYF. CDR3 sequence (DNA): TGTGCCAGCAGCCGACAGGCGACCTACGAGCAGTACTTC.

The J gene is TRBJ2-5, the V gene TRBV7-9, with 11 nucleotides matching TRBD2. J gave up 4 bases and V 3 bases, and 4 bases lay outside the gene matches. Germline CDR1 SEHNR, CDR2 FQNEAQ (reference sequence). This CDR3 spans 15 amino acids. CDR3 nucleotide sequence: TGTGCCAGCAGCTTTAGCGGGGGGGCATTAGAGACCCAGTACTTC. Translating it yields CASSFSGGALETQYF.